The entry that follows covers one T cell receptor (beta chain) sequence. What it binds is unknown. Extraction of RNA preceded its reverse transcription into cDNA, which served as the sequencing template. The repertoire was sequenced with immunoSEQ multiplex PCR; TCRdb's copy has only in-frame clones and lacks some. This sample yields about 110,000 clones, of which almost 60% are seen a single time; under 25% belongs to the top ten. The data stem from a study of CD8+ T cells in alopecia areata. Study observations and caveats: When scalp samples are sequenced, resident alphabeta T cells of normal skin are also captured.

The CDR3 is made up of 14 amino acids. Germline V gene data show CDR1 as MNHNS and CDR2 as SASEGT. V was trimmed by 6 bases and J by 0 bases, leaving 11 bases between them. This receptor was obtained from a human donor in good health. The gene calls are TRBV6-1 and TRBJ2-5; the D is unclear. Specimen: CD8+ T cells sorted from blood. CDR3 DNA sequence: TGTGCCAGCAGGAGAAGGCGGTACCAAGAGACCCAGTACTTC. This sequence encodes CASRRRRYQETQYF.